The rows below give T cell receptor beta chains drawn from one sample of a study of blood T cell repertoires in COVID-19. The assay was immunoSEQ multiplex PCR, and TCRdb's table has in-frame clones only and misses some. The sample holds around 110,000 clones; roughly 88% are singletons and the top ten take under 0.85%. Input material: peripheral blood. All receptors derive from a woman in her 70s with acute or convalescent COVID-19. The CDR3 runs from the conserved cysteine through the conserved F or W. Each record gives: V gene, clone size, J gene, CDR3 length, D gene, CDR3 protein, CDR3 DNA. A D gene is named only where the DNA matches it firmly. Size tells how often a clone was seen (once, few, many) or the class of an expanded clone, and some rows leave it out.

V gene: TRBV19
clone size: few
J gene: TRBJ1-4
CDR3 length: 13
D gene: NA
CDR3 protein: CASLRRANEKLFF
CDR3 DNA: TGTGCCAGCCTCCGGCGGGCTAATGAAAAACTGTTTTTT

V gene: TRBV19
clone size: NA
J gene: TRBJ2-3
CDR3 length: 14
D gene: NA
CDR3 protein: CASSLELGVDTQYF
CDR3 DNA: TGTGCCAGTAGTTTGGAACTGGGCGTAGATACGCAGTATTTT

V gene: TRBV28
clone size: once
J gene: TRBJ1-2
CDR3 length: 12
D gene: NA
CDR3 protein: CASRSANYGYTF
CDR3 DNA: TGTGCCAGCAGGTCAGCGAACTATGGCTACACCTTC

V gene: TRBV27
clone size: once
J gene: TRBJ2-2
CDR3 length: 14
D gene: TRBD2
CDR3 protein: CASSPAGFTGELFF
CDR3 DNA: TGTGCCAGCAGCCCAGCGGGGTTCACCGGGGAGCTGTTTTTT

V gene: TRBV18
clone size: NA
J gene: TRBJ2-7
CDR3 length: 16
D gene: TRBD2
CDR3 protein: CASSPLKPGGPYEQYF
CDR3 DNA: TGTGCCAGCTCACCACTTAAGCCGGGAGGGCCCTACGAGCAGTACTTC

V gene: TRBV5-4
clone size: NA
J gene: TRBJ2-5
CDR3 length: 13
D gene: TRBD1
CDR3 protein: CASSWTGEETQYF
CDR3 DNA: TGTGCCAGCAGTTGGACAGGGGAAGAGACCCAGTACTTC

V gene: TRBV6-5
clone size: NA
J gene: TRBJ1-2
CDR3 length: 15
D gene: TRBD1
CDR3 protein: CASQDRGRLGYGYTF
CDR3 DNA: TGTGCCAGTCAGGACAGGGGGCGATTAGGCTATGGCTACACCTTC

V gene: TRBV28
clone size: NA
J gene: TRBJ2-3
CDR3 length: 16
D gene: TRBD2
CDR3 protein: CASMSPSGISTDTQYF
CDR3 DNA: TGTGCCAGCATGTCCCCAAGCGGGATAAGCACAGATACGCAGTATTTT

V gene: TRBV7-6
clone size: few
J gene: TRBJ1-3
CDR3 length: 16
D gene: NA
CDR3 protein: CASGGDQGISGNTIYF
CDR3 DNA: TGTGCCAGCGGGGGGGACCAGGGCATCTCTGGAAACACCATATATTTT

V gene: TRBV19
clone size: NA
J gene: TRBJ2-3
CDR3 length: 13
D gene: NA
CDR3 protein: CASSGGAGDTQYF
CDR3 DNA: TGTGCCAGTAGCGGGGGAGCGGGCGATACGCAGTATTTT

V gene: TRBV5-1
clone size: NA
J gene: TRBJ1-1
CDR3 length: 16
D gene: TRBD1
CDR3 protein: CASSPYSGQGLTEAFF
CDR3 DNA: TGCGCCAGCAGCCCCTACTCGGGACAGGGACTAACTGAAGCTTTCTTT

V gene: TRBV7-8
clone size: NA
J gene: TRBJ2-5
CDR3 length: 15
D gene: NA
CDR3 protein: CASSAAPGLGETQYF
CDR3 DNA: TGTGCCAGCAGCGCCGCTCCAGGTCTTGGAGAGACCCAGTACTTC

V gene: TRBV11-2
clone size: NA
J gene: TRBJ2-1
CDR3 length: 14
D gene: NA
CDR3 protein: CASSLMGRDNEQFF
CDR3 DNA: TGTGCCAGCAGCTTAATGGGCAGGGACAATGAGCAGTTCTTC